A single sample gave rise to the 17 T cell receptor beta chains below, sequenced in a study of Ad26.COV2.S vaccination and SARS-CoV-2 variants. Using immunoSEQ multiplex PCR, the repertoire was profiled, and TCRdb retains in-frame clones only, with some absent. The sample contains about half a million clones, roughly nine tenths of which appear only once. Treatment of the sample: roughly 18 received Ad26.COV2.S at low or high dose, single or two shots; five or six received placebo; per-sample allocation not given. Specimen acquisition occurred on day 63 following the initial vaccine or placebo injection. The sample in question was peripheral blood, obtained in a trial of Ad26.COV2.S vaccine versus placebo. The origin of the receptors is a person between 18 and 65 years old who received the Ad26.COV2.S COVID-19 vaccine or a placebo.

This chain connects TRBV6-5 to TRBJ1-1; weak D call: TRBD1 (5 bases). From germline, CDR1 is MNHEY and CDR2 SVGAGI. CDR3 size: 14 residues. V lost 0 bases to trimming and J lost 8 bases, with 13 bases between them. The CDR3 region has the DNA TGTGCCAGCAGTTACTCGGGACCGCTAGCGGAAGCTTTCTTT. Protein: CASSYSGPLAEAFF.

This chain joins TRBV19 and TRBJ1-5, with a possible D match to TRBD1 (5 bases). The CDR3 has 13 residues. CDR1 and CDR2 from the germline V gene are LNHDA and SQIVND (reference sequence). The V gene lost 3 bases and the J gene lost 7 bases, with 10 bases spanning the gap. The DNA of the CDR3 is TGTGCCAGTAGTATGTCAGGGACCCAGCCCCAGCATTTT. Protein: CASSMSGTQPQHF. The full variable domain, in which reference TRBV19 and TRBJ1-5 provide the parts outside the CDR3, is DGGITQSPKYLFRKEGQNVTLSCEQNLNHDAMYWYRQDPGQGLRLIYYSQIVNDFQKGDIAEGYSVSREKKESFPLTVTSAQKNPTAFYLCASSMSGTQPQHFGDGTRLSIL.

The chain combines TRBV30 with TRBJ2-3; 11 nucleotides agree with TRBD2. The CDR3 has 16 residues. Trimming at V came to 1 base and at J to 5 bases, leaving 8 bases not matched to a gene. Per the germline V gene, CDR1 is GTSNPN and CDR2 is SVGIG (reference sequence). The CDR3 nucleotides are TGTGCCTGGAGTGAGGGTAGCGGGAGGGCGGTAGATACGCAGTATTTT. It codes for CAWSEGSGRAVDTQYF.

The chain couples TRBV5-4 to TRBJ2-7; 7 nucleotides match TRBD1. The CDR3 length is 15 residues. Per germline, CDR1 SGHNT and CDR2 YYREEE (reference sequence). J was trimmed by 7 bases and V by 2 bases; bases with no gene match: 12. This CDR3 is CASSFGKRGQREQYF. The CDR3, as DNA: TGTGCCAGCAGCTTCGGAAAAAGGGGACAGCGGGAGCAGTACTTC. Combining the CDR3 with reference TRBV5-4 and TRBJ2-7 gives the whole variable domain ETGVTQSPTHLIKTRGQQVTLRCSSQSGHNTVSWYQQALGQGPQFIFQYYREEENGRGNFPPRFSGLQFPNYSSELNVNALELDDSALYLCASSFGKRGQREQYFGPGTRLTVT.

The chain carries TRBV4-3 and TRBJ2-1; perhaps TRBD2 as D (5 bases). Trimming removed 0 bases from V and 0 bases from J, with 18 bases in between. Germline values: CDR1 LGHNA, CDR2 YSLEER. The CDR3 has 19 residues. CDR3 loop: CASSQDLRTPPRSYNEQFF. CDR3 nucleotide sequence: TGCGCCAGCAGCCAAGACTTGAGGACTCCGCCCCGCTCCTACAATGAGCAGTTCTTC.

The chain uses TRBV15 and TRBJ2-7; no reliable D call. With 0 bases removed from V and 4 bases from J, the gap between germline ends came to 7 bases. There are 13 residues in the CDR3. CDR1 and CDR2 (germline): LNHNV, YYDKDF (reference sequence). CDR3 region: CATSRDPTYEQYF. CDR3 nucleotides: TGTGCCACCAGCAGAGATCCCACATACGAGCAGTACTTC.

In this sample, this clone turned up once. The sample holds other DNA sequences that translate to the same CDR3. This chain joins TRBV5-8 and TRBJ1-5, with D maybe TRBD1 (5 bases). Trimming took 3 bases from V and 7 from J, leaving 23 bases between them. CDR1 and CDR2 (germline): SGHTS, YDEGEE. The CDR3 length is 17 residues. The CDR3 reads CASSSGTIPIVPQPQHF. The CDR3 DNA reads TGTGCCAGCAGCTCCGGGACTATCCCAATCGTCCCCCAGCCCCAGCATTTT.

The rearrangement uses TRBV9 and TRBJ1-1; maybe TRBD1 (6 bases). V was trimmed by 3 bases and J by 5 bases, leaving 11 bases between them. Per germline, CDR1 SGDLS and CDR2 YYNGEE. The CDR3 totals 13 residues. CDR3 amino acids: CASSAQGLTEAFF. As DNA, the CDR3 is TGTGCCAGCAGCGCACAGGGTCTGACTGAAGCTTTCTTT. Combining the CDR3 with reference TRBV9 and TRBJ1-1 gives the whole variable domain DSGVTQTPKHLITATGQRVTLRCSPRSGDLSVYWYQQSLDQGLQFLIQYYNGEERAKGNILERFSAQQFPDLHSELNLSSLELGDSALYFCASSAQGLTEAFFGQGTRLTVV.

The gene calls are TRBV6-5 and TRBJ1-2; unclear D gene. The CDR3 covers 11 residues. From germline, CDR1 is MNHEY and CDR2 SVGAGI. Trimming took 8 bases from V and 1 from J, leaving 5 bases between them. CDR3 sequence reads: CASGVNYGYTF. Here the CDR3 DNA reads TGTGCCAGCGGGGTTAACTATGGCTACACCTTC.

The J gene is TRBJ2-5, the V gene TRBV5-1; the match to TRBD1 covers 8 bases. V lost 4 bases, J lost 2 bases, and 7 bases stayed unmatched. CDR1 and CDR2 from the germline V gene are SGHRS and YFSETQ. This CDR3 has 15 residues. Here the CDR3 DNA reads TGCGCCAGCAGCAACCTGACAGGGGAGCAAGAGACCCAGTACTTC. This sequence encodes CASSNLTGEQETQYF.

The V gene is TRBV6-1, the J gene TRBJ2-2; TRBD2 might be the D (5 bases). This CDR3 region has 12 residues. CDR1 MNHNS and CDR2 SASEGT come from the germline V gene. Trimming removed 6 bases from V and 7 bases from J, with 9 bases in between. This CDR3 reads CASRIRDGELFF. The CDR3 nucleotides read TGTGCCAGCAGGATACGGGACGGGGAGCTGTTTTTT.

The chain combines TRBV6-5 with TRBJ1-2, with TRBD1 as a possible D gene (6 bases). CDR3 length: 16 amino acids. Germline CDR1 MNHEY, CDR2 SVGAGI. V lost 0 bases to trimming and J lost 2 bases, with 13 bases between them. The CDR3 loop is CASSYSFLDRNYGYTF. Written as DNA, the CDR3 is TGTGCCAGCAGTTACTCATTTCTCGACAGGAACTATGGCTACACCTTC.

V and J are TRBV5-4 and TRBJ1-1, with TRBD1 matching 8 bases. CDR1 and CDR2 from the germline V gene are SGHNT and YYREEE (reference sequence). J gave up 3 bases and V 6 bases, and 7 bases lay outside the gene matches. The CDR3 sequence is 14 residues long. CDR3 nucleotides: TGTGCCAGCAAAGACAGGGGAGTAGACACTGAAGCTTTCTTT. Its translation is CASKDRGVDTEAFF.

The genes are TRBV9 and TRBJ1-2; no clear D gene. The CDR3 length is 16 residues. Per germline, CDR1 SGDLS and CDR2 YYNGEE. V was clipped by 0 bases and J by 2 bases, with 14 bases between them. CDR3 coding DNA: TGTGCCAGCAGCGTAGCCCCGGGATCCTTAAACTATGGCTACACCTTC. Translating it yields CASSVAPGSLNYGYTF.

This clone was recorded once. The chain joins TRBV7-9 to TRBJ2-7; TRBD1 aligns across 9 bases. In germline, CDR1 is SEHNR, CDR2 FQNEAQ (reference sequence). Trimming took 5 bases from V and 5 from J; bases not matched to a gene: 10. This CDR3 is built from 15 residues. The CDR3 protein is CASSPEWDRENEQYF. For the CDR3, the DNA is TGTGCCAGCAGCCCCGAGTGGGACAGGGAAAACGAGCAGTACTTC.

V is TRBV4-1 and J is TRBJ1-4; D is possibly TRBD1 (6 bases). This CDR3 is built from 16 residues. Germline V lookup: CDR1 MGHRA, CDR2 YSYEKL. V lost 2 bases and J lost 0, with 10 bases in between. CDR3 coding DNA: TGCGCCAGCAGCCAACGACAGGTAGCAACTAATGAAAAACTGTTTTTT. Translating it yields CASSQRQVATNEKLFF.

The gene calls are TRBV4-2 and TRBJ1-6, with D tentatively TRBD1 (5 bases). The V and J ends lost 2 bases and 3 bases respectively, with 8 bases between them. The CDR3 contains 15 residues. The germline V gene has CDR1 LGHNA and CDR2 YNFKEQ. The CDR3 loop reads CASSQQGFYNSPLHF. DNA for the CDR3: TGTGCCAGCAGCCAACAGGGATTCTATAATTCACCCCTCCACTTT.